Each of the 18 T cell receptor beta chains below was sequenced from the same sample in a study of blood T cell repertoires in COVID-19. Only in-frame clones appear in the TCRdb table, and some are missing; sequencing was by immunoSEQ multiplex PCR. The repertoire holds 450,000 to 600,000 clones, with about nine tenths as singletons. Sequenced: PBMCs or T cells enriched from blood (not recorded which). The receptors were sampled from a woman younger than 30 who had recovered from COVID-19.

This chain links TRBV4-1 with TRBJ1-4; D unclear. Germline V gene sequence: CDR1 MGHRA, CDR2 YSYEKL. The V end was cut by 3 bases, the J end by 3 bases, with 11 bases between. CDR3 length equals 15 residues. In nucleotides, the CDR3 is TGCGCCAGCAGCCAGGCCGAGGCCTCTAATGAAAAACTGTTTTTT. It codes for CASSQAEASNEKLFF.

In its sample, this clone was seen many times. The chain carries TRBV7-2 and TRBJ1-6, with D maybe TRBD1 (5 bases). The CDR3 consists of 14 residues. The V and J ends lost 1 base and 9 bases respectively, with 10 bases between them. Germline V lookup: CDR1 SGHTA, CDR2 FQGNSA. The CDR3 sequence: CASSLDGATSPLHF. The CDR3 coding sequence is TGTGCCAGCAGCTTAGATGGGGCGACTTCACCCCTCCACTTT.

V is TRBV2 and J is TRBJ2-7; 13 nucleotides align to TRBD2. Trimming took 2 bases from V and 1 from J; bases not matched to a gene: 20. Germline CDR1 is SNHLY and CDR2 is FYNNEI. There are 22 residues in the CDR3. The DNA of the CDR3 is TGTGCCAGCAGTGAATATTGGTCGGAGACACTAGGGACTAGCGGGGAGTCCTACGAGCAGTACTTC. It yields the protein CASSEYWSETLGTSGESYEQYF.

This clone has just one count. The chain carries TRBV30 and TRBJ1-1; no clear D. V lost 5 bases and J lost 2, with 9 bases in between. This CDR3 is 12 amino acids long. Looked up from germline, CDR1 is GTSNPN and CDR2 is SVGIG (reference sequence). The CDR3 reads CAWGLLNTEAFF. CDR3 nucleotide sequence: TGTGCCTGGGGACTTTTAAACACTGAAGCTTTCTTT.

The gene calls are TRBV9 and TRBJ2-2; 8 bases match TRBD2. The germline CDR1 and CDR2 sequences are SGDLS and YYNGEE. The CDR3 extends over 18 amino acids. The ends lost 0 bases at V and 4 bases at J; junction bases unmatched: 11. CDR3 sequence reads: CASSVVRAGADPTGELFF. For the CDR3, the DNA is TGTGCCAGCAGCGTAGTACGAGCGGGGGCTGACCCCACCGGGGAGCTGTTTTTT.

The V and J genes are TRBV7-2 and TRBJ1-2, with D unresolved. The CDR3 spans 12 residues. Germline CDR1 reads SGHTA; CDR2 reads FQGNSA. The V and J ends lost 2 bases and 5 bases respectively, with 6 bases between them. The CDR3 here is CASSLWQYGYTF. The CDR3 DNA follows: TGTGCCAGCAGCTTATGGCAGTATGGCTACACCTTC.

The rearrangement uses TRBV7-9 and TRBJ1-4; D might be TRBD1 (5 bases). The CDR3 extends over 14 amino acids. Trimming left V 2 bases short and J 5 bases short, with 9 bases between. The germline CDR1 and CDR2 sequences are SEHNR and FQNEAQ (reference sequence). The chain's CDR3 is CASSLNRGNEKLFF. The CDR3 DNA is TGTGCCAGCAGCTTAAATAGGGGAAATGAAAAACTGTTTTTT.

In DNA, the CDR3 is TGTGCCAGCAGCCGCTATTTTAGCGGGGTAAGCACAGATACGCAGTATTTT. Translating it yields CASSRYFSGVSTDTQYF. V usage is TRBV3-1 (or the pseudogene TRBV3-2) and J usage is TRBJ2-3; TRBD2 aligns across 8 bases. The CDR3 is made up of 17 amino acids. CDR1 LGHDT and CDR2 YNNKEL come from the germline V gene (reference sequence). The J segment lost 0 bases and the V segment lost 4 bases, leaving 9 bases of the junction unmatched.

V and J are TRBV11-2 and TRBJ1-1; TRBD1 matches at 8 bases. The trim removed 4 bases at V and 3 bases at J, leaving 1 base unmatched. The CDR3 runs 13 residues. Germline assignment: CDR1 SGHAT and CDR2 FQNNGV. CDR3: CASSWTGYTEAFF. CDR3 DNA sequence: TGTGCCAGCAGCTGGACAGGGTACACTGAAGCTTTCTTT.

The chain combines TRBV2 with TRBJ2-1; 9 bases map to TRBD2. Trimming at V came to 6 bases and at J to 4 bases, leaving 7 bases not matched to a gene. Germline V CDR1 and CDR2: SNHLY, FYNNEI. The CDR3 runs 15 residues. CDR3 region: CASSVSGGPYNEQFF. CDR3 nucleotides: TGTGCCAGCAGCGTAAGCGGGGGGCCTTACAATGAGCAGTTCTTC. The whole variable domain, filled in from reference TRBV2 and TRBJ2-1, reads EPEVTQTPSHQVTQMGQEVILRCVPISNHLYFYWYRQILGQKVEFLVSFYNNEISEKSEIFDDQFSVERPDGSNFTLKIRSTKLEDSAMYFCASSVSGGPYNEQFFGPGTRLTVL.

V usage is TRBV20-1 and J usage is TRBJ1-2, with a tentative D call TRBD1 (5 bases). The CDR3 contains 14 residues. CDR1 and CDR2 from the germline V gene are DFQATT and SNEGSKA (reference sequence). V was shortened by 3 bases and J by 3 bases, with 14 bases between the two germline ends. The DNA for the CDR3 is TGCAGTGCTAGTCAGGCGGGGCGGGACTATGGCTACACCTTC. This gives the protein CSASQAGRDYGYTF.

The chain couples TRBV10-2 to TRBJ1-2; D is uncertain. Per the germline V gene, CDR1 is WSHSY and CDR2 is SAAADI. The CDR3 loop spans 14 amino acids. The V and J ends lost 8 bases and 0 bases respectively, with 13 bases between them. The CDR3 spells CASSAGGPNYGYTF. Written as DNA, the CDR3 is TGCGCCAGCTCGGCGGGCGGACCTAACTATGGCTACACCTTC.

The chain joins TRBV4-2 to TRBJ1-2; no clear D. Between the trimmed V and J ends, which lost 0 bases and 0 bases, there was a span of 8 bases. Germline-derived CDR1 and CDR2 are LGHNA and YNFKEQ. This CDR3 comprises 15 residues. The CDR3 coding sequence is TGTGCCAGCAGCCAAGATTTCAGTTCTAACTATGGCTACACCTTC. Its translation: CASSQDFSSNYGYTF.

The rearrangement joins TRBV12-3 or TRBV12-4 to TRBJ1-6; D ambiguous. With 2 bases removed from V and 7 bases from J, the gap between germline ends came to 3 bases. The CDR3 loop spans 12 amino acids. CDR3 sequence reads: CASSLPNSPLHF. The CDR3 DNA is TGTGCCAGCAGTTTACCAAATTCACCCCTCCACTTT.

The table lists this clone with a count of one. The same CDR3 can be traced to other DNA sequences in this sample. The chain links TRBV2 to TRBJ2-3; 10 bases align to TRBD1. With 4 bases clipped from V and 2 bases from J, the junction kept 0 bases outside the gene matches. Germline assignment: CDR1 SNHLY and CDR2 FYNNEI. The CDR3 is 14 amino acids. The DNA for the CDR3 is TGTGCCAGCAGTGGACAGGGGGCCACAGATACGCAGTATTTT. Its protein is CASSGQGATDTQYF.

This chain links TRBV4-1 with TRBJ1-6, with TRBD1 as a possible D gene (6 bases). The germline CDR1 and CDR2 sequences are MGHRA and YSYEKL. This CDR3 has 18 amino acids. Trimming took 0 bases from V and 7 from J, leaving 19 bases between them. The CDR3: CASSQDSLQGYENSPLHF. The CDR3, as DNA: TGCGCCAGCAGCCAAGATAGTCTTCAGGGGTATGAGAATTCACCCCTCCACTTT.

CDR3 nucleotides: TGTGCCAGCAGCCCCAGGACAGGGGGTCGGAAGGAGGTGACTGAAGCTTTCTTT. It translates to CASSPRTGGRKEVTEAFF. The chain uses TRBV7-9 and TRBJ1-1; 10 bases fit TRBD1. The germline CDR1 and CDR2 sequences are SEHNR and FQNEAQ (reference sequence). The V segment lost 5 bases and the J segment 5 bases; nucleotides outside the gene matches: 17. The CDR3 is 18 amino acids.

The chain carries TRBV6-6 and TRBJ1-4, with D maybe TRBD1 (5 bases). Trimming cost V 2 bases and J 8 bases, with 9 bases left between them. Germline V gene sequence: CDR1 MNHNY, CDR2 SVGAGI (reference sequence). This CDR3 contains 13 residues. The CDR3 sequence is CASSYRGGEKLFF. The CDR3, as DNA: TGTGCCAGCAGTTACAGGGGAGGGGAAAAACTGTTTTTT.